This record looks at one T cell receptor (beta chain) sequence and its context. Measured with immunoSEQ multiplex PCR; TCRdb has only the in-frame clones, and not every one. The data show around 50,000 clones, with about 92% seen just once and approximately 0.15% held by the top ten. This record belongs to a study of T cell changes during pregnancy in multiple sclerosis. The length of the CDR3 is 16 residues. V was pared by 5 bases and J by 0 bases, with 15 bases between. Germline V gene sequence: CDR1 SGHTA, CDR2 FQGNSA. The receptor's source is a female donor in good health, enrolled as a control in a pregnancy study. The input for sequencing was CD4+ T cells from peripheral blood mononuclear cells, taken after pregnancy. The rearrangement uses TRBV7-2 and TRBJ2-3; tentative D call: TRBD2 (6 bases). The CDR3 loop is CASSPRGGFSTDTQYF. In nucleotides, the CDR3 is TGTGCCAGCAGCCCTCGCGGAGGGTTTAGCACAGATACGCAGTATTTT. The whole variable domain, remainder taken from reference TRBV7-2 and TRBJ2-3, is GAGVSQSPSNKVTEKGKDVELRCDPISGHTALYWYRQSLGQGLEFLIYFQGNSAPDKSGLPSDRFSAERTGGSVSTLTIQRTQQEDSAVYLCASSPRGGFSTDTQYFGPGTRLTVL.